The clone carrying this T cell receptor (beta chain) appeared a single time. Its antigen is undetermined. The entry originates in a study of vaccination and CD4 T cells after COVID-19. General study results and limits: Spike mono-reactivity applied to 304 of 307 vaccine-specific clones detected in convalescent patients.

Treatment in this sample: 10-day PBMC culture with coronavirus spike peptide pools or control peptides (ViraFEST assay). With V trimmed by 4 bases and J by 3 bases, 4 bases remained unmatched. The CDR3 has 14 residues. Germline V CDR1 and CDR2: SGHNT, YENEEA. Oncomine TCR Beta short-read sequencing was applied to DNA from cultured CD4+ T cells. MiXCR was run by TCRdb on the PCR reads, yielding one entry per CDR3 protein. The sample records thousands of distinct CDR3 sequences, over 60% being singletons. What was sequenced was CD4+ T cells from blood, cultured in vitro. The source of this sequence is a human donor who had recovered from COVID-19. The chain joins TRBV11-3 to TRBJ1-1; 8 nucleotides align to TRBD1. The CDR3 protein is CASSSRQGYTEAFF. The CDR3 coding sequence is TGTGCCAGCAGCTCACGACAGGGGTACACTGAAGCTTTCTTT.